This TCR beta chain stems from a study of human thymus T cells. Broader study findings: Related research described thymic repertoires that were highly overlapping among unrelated individuals. Across thymic and blood repertoires, the usage of V and J genes appeared to be biased.

There are 16 residues in the CDR3. V shed 2 bases, J shed 3 bases, and the junction held 6 bases outside the gene matches. Looked up from germline, CDR1 is SGHTA and CDR2 is FQGNSA. Note on this clone: Its matching antigen is unknown.

Only in-frame clones appear in the TCRdb table, and some are missing; sequencing was by immunoSEQ multiplex PCR. The repertoire holds tens of thousands of clones, 85% to 95% seen once, with 0.03% to 0.035% in the top ten. During corrective heart surgery, resections were taken, and the thymus tissue came from them. Having corrective surgery for congenital heart defects, healthy Finnish infants were the ones who donated. Sequencing was done on a sample of thymus tissue. The TCR was taken from a girl under two years old with a congenital heart defect but otherwise immunologically healthy. V usage is TRBV7-2 and J usage is TRBJ2-1; the match to TRBD2 covers 8 bases. This CDR3 reads CASSLRGTRDYNEQFF. The CDR3 nucleotides are TGTGCCAGCAGCTTAAGGGGGACTAGGGACTACAATGAGCAGTTCTTC. Full variable domain (rest looked up from reference TRBV7-2 and TRBJ2-1): GAGVSQSPSNKVTEKGKDVELRCDPISGHTALYWYRQSLGQGLEFLIYFQGNSAPDKSGLPSDRFSAERTGGSVSTLTIQRTQQEDSAVYLCASSLRGTRDYNEQFFGPGTRLTVL.